Each of the 23 T cell receptor beta chains below was sequenced from the same sample in a study of T cell responses to AZD1222 COVID-19 vaccine. Method: immunoSEQ multiplex PCR; TCRdb's copy keeps in-frame clones and lacks some. The sample has over 45,000 clones, approximately 89% seen once; the top ten hold roughly 20%. The starting material was peripheral blood, obtained on day 0 of MenACWY control vaccination. All receptors derive from an adult in good health.

For the CDR3, the DNA is TGTGCCACTAAGGACCCTCGCTCTGGAAACACCATATATTTT. Translating it yields CATKDPRSGNTIYF. The chain joins TRBV28 to TRBJ1-3; D gene unclear. Trimming took off 10 bases at V and 0 bases at J, with 13 bases between the two ends. The CDR3 length is 14 residues. CDR1 is MDHEN and CDR2 is SYDVKM in the germline V gene.

V usage is TRBV27 and J usage is TRBJ2-3; D is undetermined. Trimming shortened V by 1 base and J by 5 bases, and 10 bases separated the two germline ends. This CDR3 has 14 residues. Germline V gene lookup returns CDR1 MNHEY and CDR2 SMNVEV (reference sequence). CDR3 nucleotide sequence: TGTGCCAGCAGTTTATTAATCTCCGGAGATACGCAGTATTTT. It specifies CASSLLISGDTQYF.

The chain carries TRBV30 and TRBJ2-7; 14 bases are shared with TRBD2. CDR1 is GTSNPN and CDR2 is SVGIG in the germline V gene (reference sequence). This CDR3 has 17 amino acids. Trimming at V came to 3 bases and at J to 4 bases, leaving 11 bases not matched to a gene. The CDR3 bases are TGTGCCTGGAGCGACGGACTAGCGGGAGGATCGGATTACGAGCAGTACTTC. Protein: CAWSDGLAGGSDYEQYF.

The chain has TRBV29-1 and TRBJ2-1; 11 bases agree with TRBD2. Per germline, CDR1 SQVTM and CDR2 ANQGSEA. V lost 4 bases to trimming and J lost 7 bases; unmatched junction nucleotides: 18. CDR3 length equals 18 residues. CDR3 nucleotide sequence: TGCAGCGTTGGTATTGTAGCGGGAGGGAAGGGCTGGGGTAATGAGCAGTTCTTC. Translation gives CSVGIVAGGKGWGNEQFF.

CDR3 DNA sequence: TGTGCCAGCAGCCAATCGGTTAACTATGGCTACACCTTC. This encodes CASSQSVNYGYTF. The chain is built from TRBV14 and TRBJ1-2; D is undetermined. V was clipped by 2 bases and J by 1 base, with 5 bases between them. CDR3 length: 13 amino acids. The V gene's germline CDR1 is SGHDN and CDR2 FVKESK.

The gene calls are TRBV19 and TRBJ2-2, with 12 bases lining up with TRBD1. This CDR3 has 16 residues. CDR1 LNHDA and CDR2 SQIVND come from the germline V gene (reference sequence). J lost 7 bases, V lost 7 bases, and 10 bases had no gene match. CDR3 sequence: CASNFPGQGAFGELFF. The CDR3 DNA sequence: TGTGCCAGTAATTTTCCGGGACAGGGGGCGTTCGGGGAGCTGTTTTTT.

V gene TRBV7-8 combines with J gene TRBJ2-5; possible D gene TRBD2, 5 bases. CDR3 size: 16 residues. CDR1 and CDR2 (germline): SGHVS, FQNEAQ. The V and J ends lost 2 bases and 5 bases respectively, with 18 bases between them. The CDR3 protein is CASSLIGLQGGETQYF. In nucleotides, the CDR3 is TGTGCCAGCAGCTTAATTGGTCTTCAAGGCGGGGAGACCCAGTACTTC. Filled out from reference TRBV7-8 and TRBJ2-5, the complete variable domain reads GAGVSQSPRYKVAKRGQDVALRCDPISGHVSLFWYQQALGQGPEFLTYFQNEAQLDKSGLPSDRFFAERPEGSVSTLKIQRTQQEDSAVYLCASSLIGLQGGETQYFGPGTRLLVL.

This chain links TRBV29-1 with TRBJ2-7, with TRBD2 as a possible D gene (5 bases). Per the germline V gene, CDR1 is SQVTM and CDR2 is ANQGSEA. This CDR3 region has 12 residues. Trimming left V 0 bases short and J 7 bases short, with 10 bases between. In DNA, the CDR3 is TGCAGCGTTGAAGATGGAGGAGAAGAGCAGTACTTC. It translates to CSVEDGGEEQYF.

The CDR3: CASSPPDLQETQYF. The CDR3 bases are TGTGCCAGCTCACCCCCCGACTTGCAAGAGACCCAGTACTTC. V is TRBV18 and J is TRBJ2-5, with no clear D. The germline V gene encodes CDR1 KGHSH and CDR2 LQKENI. The CDR3 loop spans 14 amino acids. Trimming left V 3 bases short and J 2 bases short, with 10 bases between.

This chain links TRBV4-1 with TRBJ1-5; TRBD1 matches 9 bases. Trimming removed 1 base from V and 6 bases from J; junction bases left unmatched: 4. The CDR3 has 15 amino acids. Germline assignment: CDR1 MGHRA and CDR2 YSYEKL. The CDR3, as DNA: TGCGCCAGCAGCCAAGTCACAGGGGGCGGTCAGCCCCAGCATTTT. Its translation is CASSQVTGGGQPQHF.

The chain has TRBV5-1 and TRBJ2-2; D is perhaps TRBD1 (5 bases). CDR3 size: 16 residues. The germline V gene has CDR1 SGHRS and CDR2 YFSETQ. Trimming took 0 bases from V and 1 from J, leaving 10 bases between them. CDR3 amino acids: CASSLGGAENTGELFF. As DNA, the CDR3 is TGCGCCAGCAGCTTGGGTGGGGCGGAGAACACCGGGGAGCTGTTTTTT.

This chain connects TRBV20-1 to TRBJ1-2; D is ambiguous. This CDR3 is built from 11 residues. Germline V CDR1 and CDR2: DFQATT, SNEGSKA (reference sequence). The ends were cut back, 2 bases at V and 0 bases at J, with 1 base in the middle. The chain's CDR3 is CSARTNYGYTF. CDR3 nucleotide sequence: TGCAGTGCTAGAACTAACTATGGCTACACCTTC.

The J gene is TRBJ2-7, the V gene TRBV28; 7 bases are shared with TRBD1. The CDR3 spans 14 residues. CDR1 MDHEN and CDR2 SYDVKM come from the germline V gene. The V gene end was trimmed by 8 bases and the J gene end by 5 bases; junction bases not matched to a gene: 12. The CDR3 sequence is CASFHRTGLNEQYF. The DNA of the CDR3 is TGTGCCAGCTTTCACCGGACAGGTCTAAACGAGCAGTACTTC.

The rearrangement joins TRBV6-2 or TRBV6-3 to TRBJ2-1, with D tentatively TRBD2 (5 bases). Germline assignment: CDR1 MNHEY and CDR2 SVGEGT. Trimming took off 6 bases at V and 0 bases at J, with 15 bases between the two ends. The CDR3 is 16 residues long. CDR3 amino acids: CASSPPSGGSYNEQFF. CDR3 nucleotide sequence: TGTGCCAGCAGCCCCCCCAGCGGAGGCTCCTACAATGAGCAGTTCTTC.

V usage is TRBV6-2 or TRBV6-3 and J usage is TRBJ2-3; TRBD2 matches at 9 bases. Looked up from germline, CDR1 is MNHEY and CDR2 is SVGEGT. This CDR3 is built from 15 residues. V gave up 5 bases and J gave up 2 bases; unmatched junction bases: 5. The DNA of the CDR3 is TGTGCCAGCAGTCGACTAGCGGAAAACACAGATACGCAGTATTTT. Translation: CASSRLAENTDTQYF.

This sequence joins TRBV28 and TRBJ1-1; D gene ambiguous. In germline, CDR1 is MDHEN, CDR2 SYDVKM. Deletions cut 4 bases from V and 1 base from J, with 13 bases between. This CDR3 is 15 amino acids long. This chain's CDR3 is CASSSLRGKNTEAFF. As DNA, the CDR3 is TGTGCCAGCAGTTCCCTACGGGGAAAGAACACTGAAGCTTTCTTT.

This clone has only one observation. The chain uses TRBV7-2 and TRBJ1-4, with 9 positions matching TRBD1. This CDR3 has 19 amino acids. Germline V gives CDR1 SGHTA, CDR2 FQGNSA. The V gene end was trimmed by 1 base and the J gene end by 0 bases; junction bases not matched to a gene: 9. The CDR3 loop reads CASSLVSGTGRSTNEKLFF. The CDR3 DNA reads as TGTGCCAGCAGCTTAGTCTCCGGGACAGGGAGGTCAACTAATGAAAAACTGTTTTTT. Drawing the rest from reference TRBV7-2 and TRBJ1-4, the complete variable domain is GAGVSQSPSNKVTEKGKDVELRCDPISGHTALYWYRQSLGQGLEFLIYFQGNSAPDKSGLPSDRFSAERTGGSVSTLTIQRTQQEDSAVYLCASSLVSGTGRSTNEKLFFGSGTQLSVL.

As DNA, the CDR3 is TGTGCCAGCAGCCAAGCTCAAGTCTTAAGCACAGATACGCAGTATTTT. This encodes CASSQAQVLSTDTQYF. The genes are TRBV14 and TRBJ2-3; the D is unclear. CDR1 is SGHDN and CDR2 is FVKESK in the germline V gene. The CDR3 contains 16 residues. V was shortened by 1 base and J by 0 bases, with 11 bases between the two germline ends.

The chain uses TRBV19 and TRBJ1-4; D remains ambiguous. Trimming removed 4 bases from V and 5 bases from J, with 14 bases in between. The CDR3 length is 15 residues. The germline gives CDR1 LNHDA, CDR2 SQIVND (reference sequence). The CDR3 spells CASSSGRMGNEKLFF. In DNA form, the CDR3 reads TGTGCCAGTAGTAGTGGGCGGATGGGAAATGAAAAACTGTTTTTT.

The chain combines TRBV28 with TRBJ2-6; D perhaps matches TRBD2 (5 bases). This CDR3 contains 18 residues. Germline CDR1 reads MDHEN; CDR2 reads SYDVKM. V lost 6 bases and J lost 4, with 22 bases in between. DNA for the CDR3: TGTGCCAGCAGCCCCAGGTCCCGAAAGATAGCGGGGGCCAACGTCCTGACTTTC. This codes for CASSPRSRKIAGANVLTF.

This chain links TRBV5-1 with TRBJ2-1, with 8 bases that match TRBD2. The V and J ends lost 0 bases and 4 bases, in that order; junction bases with no gene match: 6. From germline, CDR1 is SGHRS and CDR2 YFSETQ. CDR3 length: 16 residues. DNA of the CDR3: TGCGCCAGCAGCTTGGCCGGGGCTAGCGGGTACAATGAGCAGTTCTTC. The encoded protein is CASSLAGASGYNEQFF. The whole variable domain, remainder taken from reference TRBV5-1 and TRBJ2-1, is KAGVTQTPRYLIKTRGQQVTLSCSPISGHRSVSWYQQTPGQGLQFLFEYFSETQRNKGNFPGRFSGRQFSNSRSEMNVSTLELGDSALYLCASSLAGASGYNEQFFGPGTRLTVL.

The chain's CDR3 is CAISEKVGGYEQYF. The CDR3 nucleotides read TGTGCCATCAGTGAGAAGGTAGGGGGCTACGAGCAGTACTTC. The chain combines TRBV10-3 with TRBJ2-7; D is possibly TRBD1 (6 bases). The V gene lost 2 bases and the J gene lost 3 bases, with 11 bases spanning the gap. Germline V gene lookup returns CDR1 ENHRY and CDR2 SYGVKD. This CDR3 has 14 residues.

The J gene is TRBJ2-1, the V gene TRBV5-1; a possible D gene is TRBD2 (6 bases). Per the germline V gene, CDR1 is SGHRS and CDR2 is YFSETQ. The CDR3 is 12 residues long. V dropped 0 bases and J dropped 14 bases, with 12 bases sitting between them. CDR3 residues: CASSLVASEEFF. CDR3 DNA: TGCGCCAGCAGCTTGGTGGCTAGCGAGGAGTTCTTC. The whole variable domain, filled in from reference TRBV5-1 and TRBJ2-1, reads KAGVTQTPRYLIKTRGQQVTLSCSPISGHRSVSWYQQTPGQGLQFLFEYFSETQRNKGNFPGRFSGRQFSNSRSEMNVSTLELGDSALYLCASSLVASEEFFGPGTRLTVL.